The 13 T cell receptor beta chains given below trace back to one sample, sequenced in a study of OX40 agonist ivuxolimab in advanced cancers. The table came from immunoSEQ multiplex PCR; TCRdb's copy has only in-frame clones and leaves some out. Of about 83,000 clones listed, about 92% were seen once; the top ten hold over 6.5%. Specimen: CD4+ or CD8+ T cells sorted from blood, collected in a trial of the OX40 agonist ivuxolimab. Receptors originate from an adult with an advanced solid tumor such as melanoma, head and neck, liver or kidney cancer.

V is TRBV6-1 and J is TRBJ2-2; 7 bases map to TRBD1. Germline CDR1 reads MNHNS; CDR2 reads SASEGT. The J segment lost 8 bases and the V segment lost 2 bases, leaving 5 bases of the junction unmatched. CDR3 length: 14 residues. CDR3 sequence (DNA): TGTGCCAGCAGTGAATTGACAGGGTTAGGGGAGCTGTTTTTT. Translation: CASSELTGLGELFF.

The chain links TRBV4-3 to TRBJ2-1; D remains ambiguous. There are 15 residues in the CDR3. V lost 0 bases and J 5 bases, leaving 11 bases between the germline ends. Germline assignment: CDR1 LGHNA and CDR2 YSLEER. CDR3 sequence: CASSQEYFQNNEQFF. CDR3 bases: TGCGCCAGCAGCCAAGAATACTTCCAAAACAATGAGCAGTTCTTC.

The V call is TRBV5-5, the J call TRBJ2-7, with D tentatively TRBD1 (5 bases). Germline CDR1 SGHKS, CDR2 YYEKEE (reference sequence). The V and J ends lost 4 bases and 3 bases respectively, with 17 bases between them. The CDR3 runs to 15 residues. In nucleotides, the CDR3 is TGTGCCAGCAGCCCCTCAAGACAGTCGGGCTACGAGCAGTACTTC. It encodes CASSPSRQSGYEQYF.

The chain uses TRBV15 and TRBJ2-7; 7 bases match TRBD1. Germline V gene sequence: CDR1 LNHNV, CDR2 YYDKDF (reference sequence). The CDR3 covers 14 residues. With 5 bases clipped from V and 2 bases from J, the junction kept 6 bases outside the gene matches. The CDR3 DNA reads as TGTGCCACCAGCCTACGACAGGGAGCCTACGAGCAGTACTTC. Its translation is CATSLRQGAYEQYF.

The chain employs TRBV6-5 and TRBJ1-1; 10 bases are a match to TRBD1. Trimming removed 1 base from V and 1 base from J; junction bases left unmatched: 0. Germline lookup yields CDR1 MNHEY and CDR2 SVGAGI. The CDR3 consists of 15 residues. The CDR3 nucleotides read TGTGCCAGCAGTTACTGGGACAGGGGGAACACTGAAGCTTTCTTT. Protein sequence: CASSYWDRGNTEAFF.

The chain carries TRBV4-1 and TRBJ1-1, with unresolved D. This CDR3 comprises 15 residues. CDR1 and CDR2 from the germline V gene are MGHRA and YSYEKL. With 3 bases removed from V and 3 bases from J, the gap between germline ends came to 14 bases. This CDR3 is CASSHPTASDTEAFF. CDR3 sequence (DNA): TGCGCCAGCAGCCACCCCACGGCCTCCGACACTGAAGCTTTCTTT.

This clone appeared once. The rearrangement joins TRBV9 to TRBJ2-7; D is perhaps TRBD1 or TRBD2 (6 bases each). The germline gives CDR1 SGDLS, CDR2 YYNGEE. V lost 0 bases, J lost 2 bases, and 12 bases lay in between. The CDR3 has 15 residues. The CDR3 spells CASSVGEGGAYEQYF. The CDR3 region has the DNA TGTGCCAGCAGCGTAGGAGAGGGGGGAGCCTACGAGCAGTACTTC.

This chain joins TRBV21-1 and TRBJ1-1; TRBD1, the table's D call, was not compared with the DNA. TRBV21-1 is labeled a pseudogene. The CDR3 sequence is 10 residues long. This chain's CDR3 is CASRHPGAFF. The CDR3 nucleotides read TGTGCCAGCAGGCACCCAGGGGCTTTCTTT.

CDR3 amino acids: CASNGGAYEQYF. The CDR3 coding sequence is TGTGCCAGCAACGGGGGCGCGTACGAGCAGTACTTC. The chain recombines TRBV5-6 with TRBJ2-7, with D possibly called TRBD1 or TRBD2 (6 bases each). V lost 6 bases and J 4 bases, leaving 11 bases between the germline ends. Germline loops: CDR1 SGHDT, CDR2 YYEEEE. The CDR3 length is 12 residues. Based on the CDR3 plus reference TRBV5-6 and TRBJ2-7, the full variable domain is DAGVTQSPTHLIKTRGQQVTLRCSPKSGHDTVSWYQQALGQGPQFIFQYYEEEERQRGNFPDRFSGHQFPNYSSELNVNALLLGDSALYLCASNGGAYEQYFGPGTRLTVT.

The chain links TRBV11-2 to TRBJ2-5, with a possible D match to TRBD2 (6 bases). The CDR3 has 12 residues. V lost 5 bases and J 5 bases, leaving 9 bases between the germline ends. Germline CDR1 SGHAT, CDR2 FQNNGV. CDR3 sequence (DNA): TGTGCCAGCAGCGCGGGGTGGGAGACCCAGTACTTC. Translation gives CASSAGWETQYF.

The chain employs TRBV9 and TRBJ2-7, with 7 nucleotides matching TRBD1. Trimming took 3 bases from V and 1 from J; bases not matched to a gene: 4. Looked up from germline, CDR1 is SGDLS and CDR2 is YYNGEE. The CDR3 spans 14 residues. The CDR3 loop is CASSDPGQSYEQYF. CDR3 in DNA: TGTGCCAGCAGCGATCCGGGACAGTCCTACGAGCAGTACTTC. Using reference TRBV9 and TRBJ2-7 for the parts outside the CDR3, the full variable domain is DSGVTQTPKHLITATGQRVTLRCSPRSGDLSVYWYQQSLDQGLQFLIQYYNGEERAKGNILERFSAQQFPDLHSELNLSSLELGDSALYFCASSDPGQSYEQYFGPGTRLTVT.

V gene TRBV9 combines with J gene TRBJ2-7; no firm D call. The CDR3 spans 12 residues. Germline V gene lookup returns CDR1 SGDLS and CDR2 YYNGEE. V was clipped by 3 bases and J by 0 bases, with 4 bases between them. The CDR3 nucleotides are TGTGCCAGCAGCGGAAGCTCCTACGAGCAGTACTTC. Encoded protein: CASSGSSYEQYF.

The V and J genes are TRBV13 and TRBJ1-6, with a possible D match to TRBD1 (5 bases). The CDR3 is made up of 15 amino acids. Germline V lookup: CDR1 PRHDT, CDR2 FYEKMQ (reference sequence). The V end lost 2 bases, the J end lost 8 bases, and 13 bases lay between the germline ends. CDR3 protein: CASSLWGGGDSPLHF. For the CDR3, the DNA is TGTGCCAGCAGCTTATGGGGGGGAGGTGATTCACCCCTCCACTTT.